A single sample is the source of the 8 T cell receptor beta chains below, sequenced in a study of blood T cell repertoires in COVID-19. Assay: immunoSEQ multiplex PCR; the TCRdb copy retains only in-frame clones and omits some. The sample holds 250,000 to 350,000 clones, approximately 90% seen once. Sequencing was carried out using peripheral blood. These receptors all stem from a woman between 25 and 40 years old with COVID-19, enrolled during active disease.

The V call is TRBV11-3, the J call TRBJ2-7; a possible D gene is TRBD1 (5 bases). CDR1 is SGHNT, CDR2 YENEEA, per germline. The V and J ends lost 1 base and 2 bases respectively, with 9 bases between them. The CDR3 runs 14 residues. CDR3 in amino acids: CASSLAAGTYEQYF. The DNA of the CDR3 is TGTGCCAGCAGCTTAGCGGCAGGGACCTACGAGCAGTACTTC.

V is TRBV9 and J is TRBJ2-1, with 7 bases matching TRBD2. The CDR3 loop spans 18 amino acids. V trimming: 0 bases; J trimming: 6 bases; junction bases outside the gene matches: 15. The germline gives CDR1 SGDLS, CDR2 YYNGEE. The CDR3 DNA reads TGTGCCAGCAGCGTAGGGAGCGGGGCCCCCTCATACAGCAATGAGCAGTTCTTC. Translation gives CASSVGSGAPSYSNEQFF.

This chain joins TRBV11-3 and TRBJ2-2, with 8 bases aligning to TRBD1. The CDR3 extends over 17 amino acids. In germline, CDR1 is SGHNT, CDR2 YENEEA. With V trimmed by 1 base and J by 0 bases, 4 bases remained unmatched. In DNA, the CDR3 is TGTGCCAGCAGCTTAGGGATGGGACAGGCGAACACCGGGGAGCTGTTTTTT. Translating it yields CASSLGMGQANTGELFF.

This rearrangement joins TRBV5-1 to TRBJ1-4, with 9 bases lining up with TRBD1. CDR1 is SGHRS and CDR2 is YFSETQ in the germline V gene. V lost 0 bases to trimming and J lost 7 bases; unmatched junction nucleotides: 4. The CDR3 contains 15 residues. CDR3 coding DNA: TGCGCCAGCAGCTTGGGAGGGACAGGGTCTGAAAAACTGTTTTTT. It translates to CASSLGGTGSEKLFF.

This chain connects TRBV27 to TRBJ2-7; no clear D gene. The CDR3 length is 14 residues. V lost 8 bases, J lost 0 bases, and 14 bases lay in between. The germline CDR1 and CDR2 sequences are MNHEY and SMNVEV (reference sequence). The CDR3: CASSRSLLSYEQYF. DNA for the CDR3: TGTGCCAGCTCCCGTAGCCTCCTCTCCTACGAGCAGTACTTC.

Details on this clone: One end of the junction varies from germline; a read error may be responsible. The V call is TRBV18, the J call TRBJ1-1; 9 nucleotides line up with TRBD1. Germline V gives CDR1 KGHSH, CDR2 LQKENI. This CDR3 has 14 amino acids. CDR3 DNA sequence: TGTGCCAGCTCATCACCGGGACAGGGACCTGAAGCTTTCTTT. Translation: CASSSPGQGPEAFF.

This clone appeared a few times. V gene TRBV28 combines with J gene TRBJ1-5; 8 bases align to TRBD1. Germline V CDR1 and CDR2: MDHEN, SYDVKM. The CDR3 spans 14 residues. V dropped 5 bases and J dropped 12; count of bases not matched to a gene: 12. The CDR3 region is CASSPANRGGFQHF. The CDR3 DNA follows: TGTGCCAGCAGTCCCGCAAACAGGGGGGGGTTCCAGCATTTT.

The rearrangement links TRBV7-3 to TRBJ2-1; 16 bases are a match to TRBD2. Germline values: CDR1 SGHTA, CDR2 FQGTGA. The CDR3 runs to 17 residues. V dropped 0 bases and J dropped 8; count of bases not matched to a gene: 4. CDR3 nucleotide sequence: TGTGCCAGCAGCTTAACGGGACTAGCGGGAGGGCTCCATGAGCAGTTCTTC. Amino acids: CASSLTGLAGGLHEQFF.